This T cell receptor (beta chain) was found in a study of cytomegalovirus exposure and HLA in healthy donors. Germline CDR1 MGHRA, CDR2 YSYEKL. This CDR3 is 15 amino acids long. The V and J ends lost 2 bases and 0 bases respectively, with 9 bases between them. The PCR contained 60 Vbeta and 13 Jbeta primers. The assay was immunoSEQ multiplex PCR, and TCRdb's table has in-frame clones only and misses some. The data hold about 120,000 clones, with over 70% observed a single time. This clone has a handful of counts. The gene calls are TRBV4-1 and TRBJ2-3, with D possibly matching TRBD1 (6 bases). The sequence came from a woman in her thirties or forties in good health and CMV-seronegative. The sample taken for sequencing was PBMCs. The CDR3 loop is CASSQHGQSTDTQYF. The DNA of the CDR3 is TGCGCCAGCAGCCAACACGGACAGAGCACAGATACGCAGTATTTT.